These 21 T cell receptor beta chains originate from one sample sequenced in a study of beta chain features in type 1 diabetes. The study's findings and limits: When Type 1 diabetes patients were examined, their TCRB CDR3s proved moderately but significantly shorter in all four CD4+ subsets.

The authors reverse transcribed all of the isolated RNA, so sequencing captured expressed TCRB transcripts. Data came from immunoSEQ multiplex PCR; TCRdb stores just in-frame clones and leaves some out. The sample contains 65,000 to 85,000 clones, nearly 50% of which appear only once. Their antigens remain unidentified. The sequencing input was central memory CD4+ T cells from blood. The receptors come from a man aged 25 to 40 with type 1 diabetes.

In its sample, this clone was seen a few times. The chain recombines TRBV4-1 with TRBJ2-6; a possible D gene is TRBD1 (6 bases). The CDR3 runs to 17 residues. Trimming pared 0 bases from V and 0 bases from J, leaving 9 bases between. CDR1 and CDR2 (germline): MGHRA, YSYEKL. As DNA, the CDR3 is TGCGCCAGCAGCCAAGATCAGGGGTTCTCTGGGGCCAACGTCCTGACTTTC. As protein: CASSQDQGFSGANVLTF.

The chain joins TRBV11-2 to TRBJ2-7, with 12 bases aligning to TRBD2. V shed 1 base and J 3 bases; nucleotides not matched to a gene: 7. This CDR3 is 17 amino acids long. Looked up from germline, CDR1 is SGHAT and CDR2 is FQNNGV. For the CDR3, the DNA is TGTGCCAGCAGCTTAGTTTACGGACTAGCGGGGTTCTACGAGCAGTACTTC. Its protein is CASSLVYGLAGFYEQYF.

V and J are TRBV2 and TRBJ1-1; unclear D gene. V lost 4 bases and J lost 3, with 6 bases in between. The CDR3 length is 12 residues. Germline V CDR1 and CDR2: SNHLY, FYNNEI. The CDR3: CASSGEDTEAFF. The DNA of the CDR3 is TGTGCCAGCAGTGGGGAGGACACTGAAGCTTTCTTT.

V gene TRBV7-8 combines with J gene TRBJ2-1, with 8 bases aligning to TRBD2. In germline, CDR1 is SGHVS, CDR2 FQNEAQ. V shed 4 bases and J 6 bases; nucleotides not matched to a gene: 14. The length of the CDR3 is 17 residues. The CDR3: CASSSSVTGGGVNEQFF. CDR3 bases: TGTGCCAGCAGCTCCAGCGTGACGGGAGGGGGTGTCAATGAGCAGTTCTTC. Together with reference TRBV7-8 and TRBJ2-1, the CDR3 gives the full variable domain: GAGVSQSPRYKVAKRGQDVALRCDPISGHVSLFWYQQALGQGPEFLTYFQNEAQLDKSGLPSDRFFAERPEGSVSTLKIQRTQQEDSAVYLCASSSSVTGGGVNEQFFGPGTRLTVL.

The chain uses TRBV25-1 and TRBJ1-1, with a tentative D call TRBD1 (6 bases). Germline-derived CDR1 and CDR2 are MGHDK and SYGVNS. The V and J ends lost 8 bases and 8 bases respectively, with 18 bases between them. CDR3 length equals 13 residues. The CDR3 bases are TGTGCCAGCGGGGGGGCTGGAGTTCGCGAAGCTTTCTTT. This translates into CASGGAGVREAFF.

This rearrangement joins TRBV7-2 to TRBJ1-3, with D perhaps matching TRBD1 (6 bases). The V end was cut by 2 bases, the J end by 0 bases, with 8 bases between. From germline, CDR1 is SGHTA and CDR2 FQGNSA. The CDR3 runs 15 residues. In nucleotides, the CDR3 is TGTGCCAGCAGCTTACAGGGGCTCTCTGGAAACACCATATATTTT. This codes for CASSLQGLSGNTIYF.

This clone appeared a few times. This chain connects TRBV19 to TRBJ2-5, with 7 bases lining up with TRBD1. Germline V gene lookup returns CDR1 LNHDA and CDR2 SQIVND (reference sequence). The CDR3 contains 13 residues. V dropped 3 bases and J dropped 2; count of bases not matched to a gene: 0. This chain's CDR3 is CASSMDRQETQYF. CDR3 DNA sequence: TGTGCCAGTAGTATGGACAGGCAAGAGACCCAGTACTTC.

Only a few counts were recorded for this clone. The chain carries TRBV30 and TRBJ1-5, with TRBD1 as a possible D gene (5 bases). V was clipped by 1 base and J by 7 bases, with 20 bases between them. The CDR3 is made up of 16 amino acids. CDR1 GTSNPN and CDR2 SVGIG come from the germline V gene (reference sequence). For the CDR3, the DNA is TGTGCCTGGAGTGCTGGCCCAGGGCCCACGCCCCAGCCCCAGCATTTT. Encoded protein: CAWSAGPGPTPQPQHF.

The J gene is TRBJ2-1, the V gene TRBV7-9, with 7 positions matching TRBD1. The J segment lost 0 bases and the V segment lost 7 bases, leaving 6 bases of the junction unmatched. This CDR3 spans 15 amino acids. Germline CDR1 reads SEHNR; CDR2 reads FQNEAQ (reference sequence). The CDR3 nucleotides read TGTGCCAGCAACCTACAGGGGAGCTCCTACAATGAGCAGTTCTTC. The encoded protein is CASNLQGSSYNEQFF. Variable domain in full (rest from reference TRBV7-9 and TRBJ2-1): DTGVSQNPRHKITKRGQNVTFRCDPISEHNRLYWYRQTLGQGPEFLTYFQNEAQLEKSRLLSDRFSAERPKGSFSTLEIQRTEQGDSAMYLCASNLQGSSYNEQFFGPGTRLTVL.

This clone was recorded a few times. The chain recombines TRBV5-1 with TRBJ2-7; possibly TRBD1 for D (6 bases). The V gene's germline CDR1 is SGHRS and CDR2 YFSETQ. V was clipped by 6 bases and J by 6 bases, with 10 bases between them. The CDR3 spans 11 residues. The CDR3 region is CASKGHLEQYF. CDR3 bases: TGCGCCAGCAAGGGACACCTCGAGCAGTACTTC.

The chain links TRBV7-2 to TRBJ2-1; 9 nucleotides agree with TRBD2. V dropped 4 bases and J dropped 10; count of bases not matched to a gene: 5. The germline gives CDR1 SGHTA, CDR2 FQGNSA. CDR3 length: 13 amino acids. The CDR3 reads CASSSAGGREQFF. CDR3 nucleotide sequence: TGTGCCAGCAGCTCTGCGGGAGGGCGGGAGCAGTTCTTC.

This clone showed up just a few times. The V gene is TRBV7-9, the J gene TRBJ1-3, with a weak D call TRBD1 (5 bases). Germline CDR1 reads SEHNR; CDR2 reads FQNEAQ (reference sequence). This CDR3 contains 14 residues. Trimming took 4 bases from V and 3 from J, leaving 10 bases between them. CDR3 region: CASSSRGYGNTIYF. For the CDR3, the DNA is TGTGCCAGCAGCTCCCGGGGGTATGGAAACACCATATATTTT. Together with reference TRBV7-9 and TRBJ1-3, the CDR3 gives the full variable domain: DTGVSQNPRHKITKRGQNVTFRCDPISEHNRLYWYRQTLGQGPEFLTYFQNEAQLEKSRLLSDRFSAERPKGSFSTLEIQRTEQGDSAMYLCASSSRGYGNTIYFGEGSWLTVV.

This clone came up a few times. The V gene is TRBV7-2, the J gene TRBJ2-7, with a possible D match to TRBD2 (5 bases). V was shortened by 3 bases and J by 5 bases, with 5 bases between the two germline ends. CDR1 is SGHTA, CDR2 FQGNSA, per germline. This CDR3 has 11 amino acids. The CDR3 here is CASSLRDEQYF. The CDR3 region has the DNA TGTGCCAGCAGCTTGAGGGACGAGCAGTACTTC.

The chain links TRBV5-1 to TRBJ2-3; perhaps TRBD1 as D (5 bases). This CDR3 comprises 13 residues. Between the trimmed V and J ends, which lost 9 bases and 1 base, there was a span of 12 bases. CDR1 and CDR2 from the germline V gene are SGHRS and YFSETQ. The DNA for the CDR3 is TGCGCCACCACGGTAGGGGGCACAGATACGCAGTATTTT. The encoded protein is CATTVGGTDTQYF.

The genes are TRBV29-1 and TRBJ2-3; 7 nucleotides match TRBD2. Looked up from germline, CDR1 is SQVTM and CDR2 is ANQGSEA. The CDR3 extends over 14 amino acids. J gave up 0 bases and V 7 bases, and 7 bases lay outside the gene matches. The CDR3 loop is CSASSGDSTDTQYF. The CDR3 DNA is TGCAGCGCCTCCAGCGGGGATAGCACAGATACGCAGTATTTT.

This clone appeared a few times. The chain combines TRBV7-2 with TRBJ2-1; no clear D gene. This CDR3 comprises 14 residues. Looked up from germline, CDR1 is SGHTA and CDR2 is FQGNSA. V lost 1 base to trimming and J lost 10 bases, with 14 bases between them. CDR3 DNA sequence: TGTGCCAGCAGCTTAGACCCCCCCTGGGCGGAGCAGTTCTTC. The encoded protein is CASSLDPPWAEQFF. The full variable domain, its missing parts supplied by reference TRBV7-2 and TRBJ2-1, is GAGVSQSPSNKVTEKGKDVELRCDPISGHTALYWYRQSLGQGLEFLIYFQGNSAPDKSGLPSDRFSAERTGGSVSTLTIQRTQQEDSAVYLCASSLDPPWAEQFFGPGTRLTVL.

This chain connects TRBV7-9 to TRBJ2-3; TRBD2 aligns across 10 bases. Germline CDR1 SEHNR, CDR2 FQNEAQ (reference sequence). The length of the CDR3 is 18 residues. V shed 4 bases and J 1 base; nucleotides not matched to a gene: 11. Here the CDR3 DNA reads TGTGCCAGCAGCTCTCCTGTCCCGCTAGCGGGAGGCACAGATACGCAGTATTTT. This codes for CASSSPVPLAGGTDTQYF.

The genes are TRBV10-3 and TRBJ1-5, with 9 bases identical to TRBD1. The CDR3 totals 15 residues. Germline V gene sequence: CDR1 ENHRY, CDR2 SYGVKD. V was clipped by 3 bases and J by 5 bases; unmatched bases: 5. The CDR3 bases are TGTGCCATCAGTGAAGGAGGGACAGGGTATCAGCCCCAGCATTTT. Translating gives CAISEGGTGYQPQHF.

The gene calls are TRBV6-5 and TRBJ1-5; 8 bases match TRBD1. V dropped 6 bases and J dropped 4; count of bases not matched to a gene: 8. The length of the CDR3 is 15 residues. Germline loops: CDR1 MNHEY, CDR2 SVGAGI. CDR3 bases: TGTGCCAGCAGCCCCACAGGGGGAGGAAATCAGCCCCAGCATTTT. Its protein is CASSPTGGGNQPQHF.

The gene calls are TRBV5-1 and TRBJ1-1; tentatively, D is TRBD1 (6 bases). This CDR3 contains 15 residues. Germline loops: CDR1 SGHRS, CDR2 YFSETQ. V was shortened by 4 bases and J by 3 bases, with 16 bases between the two germline ends. The CDR3 sequence: CASSHPGGQDTEAFF. The CDR3 DNA is TGCGCCAGCAGCCACCCGGGGGGACAAGACACTGAAGCTTTCTTT.

This rearrangement joins TRBV6-5 to TRBJ1-3; D not certain. This CDR3 has 15 amino acids. The germline V and J ends were trimmed by 2 bases and 1 base, with 9 bases remaining between them. In germline, CDR1 is MNHEY, CDR2 SVGAGI. CDR3 in DNA: TGTGCCAGCAGTTACCGGGGAAGGTCTGGAAACACCATATATTTT. Amino acids: CASSYRGRSGNTIYF.